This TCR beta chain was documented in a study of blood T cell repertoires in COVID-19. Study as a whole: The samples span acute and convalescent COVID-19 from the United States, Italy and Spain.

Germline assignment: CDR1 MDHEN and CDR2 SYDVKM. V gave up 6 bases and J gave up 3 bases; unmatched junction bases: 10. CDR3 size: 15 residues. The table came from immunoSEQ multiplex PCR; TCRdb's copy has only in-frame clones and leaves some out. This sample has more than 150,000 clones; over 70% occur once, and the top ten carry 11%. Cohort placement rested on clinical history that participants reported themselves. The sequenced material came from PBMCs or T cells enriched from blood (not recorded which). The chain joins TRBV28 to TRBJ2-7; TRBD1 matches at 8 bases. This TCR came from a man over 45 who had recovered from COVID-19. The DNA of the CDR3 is TGTGCCAGCAGCTGGGAGACAGGGGAGAACTACGAGCAGTACTTC. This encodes CASSWETGENYEQYF.